The next 24 T cell receptor beta chains were all read from a single sample in a study of cytomegalovirus exposure and HLA in healthy donors. PCR involved 60 Vbeta and 13 Jbeta primers. Profiling relied on immunoSEQ multiplex PCR, and the TCRdb table lists in-frame clones only, not all of them. Found here are approximately 150,000 clones, 70% of them singletons; the top ten hold 4.7%. The source material was PBMCs. The receptor set was obtained from a young man in good health and CMV-seropositive.

In its sample, this clone was seen a few times. The chain combines TRBV2 with TRBJ2-7, with 7 bases lining up with TRBD2. Germline values: CDR1 SNHLY, CDR2 FYNNEI. The CDR3 totals 13 residues. V lost 4 bases and J lost 7; bases outside the gene matches: 7. CDR3 sequence: CASSGEGLSEQYV. CDR3 sequence (DNA): TGTGCCAGCAGTGGGGAGGGTCTTTCAGAGCAGTACGTC.

Notes on this clone: This sample includes further DNA sequences coding for the same CDR3. The chain is built from TRBV15 and TRBJ1-1; 9 bases map to TRBD1. This CDR3 spans 15 amino acids. Germline trimming cut 0 bases from V and 5 bases from J; bases unmatched to any gene: 4. Germline V CDR1 and CDR2: LNHNV, YYDKDF (reference sequence). This chain's CDR3 is CATSRDRGQGTEAFF. Written as DNA, the CDR3 is TGTGCCACCAGCAGAGATAGAGGACAGGGGACTGAAGCTTTCTTT.

The chain is built from TRBV6-1 and TRBJ1-6; D not certain. CDR3 size: 15 residues. CDR1 MNHNS and CDR2 SASEGT come from the germline V gene. V lost 6 bases and J 8 bases, leaving 17 bases between the germline ends. The CDR3 DNA reads as TGTGCCAGCAGCGGAGGACTAGGCGGGGATTCACCCCTCCACTTT. Translating it yields CASSGGLGGDSPLHF.

The V gene is TRBV6-5, the J gene TRBJ2-5; the D gene is possibly TRBD2 (6 bases). This CDR3 is 13 amino acids long. The germline CDR1 and CDR2 sequences are MNHEY and SVGAGI. Trimming took off 6 bases at V and 0 bases at J, with 8 bases between the two ends. This CDR3 is CASSRDYQETQYF. The CDR3 DNA sequence: TGTGCCAGCAGCCGGGACTACCAAGAGACCCAGTACTTC.

This chain connects TRBV7-8 to TRBJ2-3, with 9 nucleotides matching TRBD2. Germline V gene sequence: CDR1 SGHVS, CDR2 FQNEAQ. Losses at the gene ends were 5 bases for V and 2 bases for J; bases not matched to a gene: 5. The CDR3 runs to 15 residues. The CDR3 bases are TGTGCCAGCAGCCTGCGGGAGGGGGACACAGATACGCAGTATTTT. Translation: CASSLREGDTDTQYF.

The chain combines TRBV2 with TRBJ2-3; D is possibly TRBD2 (5 bases). The CDR3 has 13 amino acids. CDR1 is SNHLY, CDR2 FYNNEI, per germline. V lost 1 base to trimming and J lost 3 bases, with 5 bases between them. Here the CDR3 DNA reads TGTGCCAGCAGTGAAGGCGGGACAGATACGCAGTATTTT. Its protein is CASSEGGTDTQYF. The variable domain in full, completed from reference TRBV2 and TRBJ2-3, reads EPEVTQTPSHQVTQMGQEVILRCVPISNHLYFYWYRQILGQKVEFLVSFYNNEISEKSEIFDDQFSVERPDGSNFTLKIRSTKLEDSAMYFCASSEGGTDTQYFGPGTRLTVL.

The chain employs TRBV15 and TRBJ2-5, with 7 bases identical to TRBD2. Germline CDR1 reads LNHNV; CDR2 reads YYDKDF (reference sequence). Trimming took 2 bases from V and 5 from J; bases not matched to a gene: 5. This CDR3 region has 14 residues. CDR3 in DNA: TGTGCCACCAGCAGAACCGGGAGGTGGGAGACCCAGTACTTC. Amino acids: CATSRTGRWETQYF.

This clone showed up just a few times. The CDR3 coding sequence is TGCGCCAGCAGTGATCGTCGGGGTGAGCAGTTCTTC. Translating it yields CASSDRRGEQFF. This chain links TRBV10-1 with TRBJ2-1; D is possibly TRBD2 (5 bases). V lost 3 bases and J lost 9, with 9 bases in between. The CDR3 is 12 residues long. Germline CDR1 is WNHNN and CDR2 is SYGVQD (reference sequence).

This sequence joins TRBV19 and TRBJ1-4, with 9 bases fitting TRBD1. This CDR3 region has 14 residues. Germline CDR1 and CDR2: LNHDA and SQIVND (reference sequence). Trimming took 5 bases from V and 3 from J; bases not matched to a gene: 1. CDR3 bases: TGTGCCAGTAGTGACAGGGGGGCTAATGAAAAACTGTTTTTT. Protein sequence: CASSDRGANEKLFF.

The chain joins TRBV28 to TRBJ2-3, with 13 positions matching TRBD2. With V trimmed by 6 bases and J by 6 bases, 9 bases remained unmatched. CDR3 length: 16 residues. Germline CDR1 reads MDHEN; CDR2 reads SYDVKM. The CDR3 DNA follows: TGTGCCAGCAGCCCTGTGGGACTAGCGGGAATGGATACGCAGTATTTT. This translates into CASSPVGLAGMDTQYF.

This chain uses TRBV18 with TRBJ1-1; 7 bases line up with TRBD1. The CDR3 has 14 amino acids. V was pared by 5 bases and J by 1 base, with 4 bases of the junction left unmatched. The germline CDR1 and CDR2 sequences are KGHSH and LQKENI. The CDR3 coding sequence is TGTGCCAGCTCAACACAGGGGAAGAACACTGAAGCTTTCTTT. Its translation is CASSTQGKNTEAFF. Supplemented by reference TRBV18 and TRBJ1-1, the full variable domain reads NAGVMQNPRHLVRRRGQEARLRCSPMKGHSHVYWYRQLPEEGLKFMVYLQKENIIDESGMPKERFSAEFPKEGPSILRIQQVVRGDSAAYFCASSTQGKNTEAFFGQGTRLTVV.

V gene TRBV4-1 combines with J gene TRBJ1-5, with D maybe TRBD1 (5 bases). This CDR3 has 14 amino acids. Between the trimmed V and J ends, which lost 0 bases and 6 bases, there was a span of 9 bases. The germline V gene encodes CDR1 MGHRA and CDR2 YSYEKL. The CDR3 protein is CASSQDIGAQPQHF. The CDR3, as DNA: TGCGCCAGCAGCCAAGATATTGGGGCTCAGCCCCAGCATTTT.

The V gene is TRBV6-6, the J gene TRBJ2-5; TRBD1 matches at 8 bases. The CDR3 covers 15 residues. In germline, CDR1 is MNHNY, CDR2 SVGAGI (reference sequence). V dropped 0 bases and J dropped 3; count of bases not matched to a gene: 3. This CDR3 is CASSYSLDREETQYF. The DNA of the CDR3 is TGTGCCAGCAGTTACTCGTTGGACAGGGAAGAGACCCAGTACTTC.

The V call is TRBV30, the J call TRBJ2-4, with 8 bases identical to TRBD1. This CDR3 is built from 15 residues. Germline V gene lookup returns CDR1 GTSNPN and CDR2 SVGIG (reference sequence). V shed 4 bases and J 1 base; nucleotides not matched to a gene: 6. CDR3 in amino acids: CAWTGQGRAKNIQYF. The CDR3 region has the DNA TGTGCCTGGACCGGACAGGGCAGGGCCAAAAACATTCAGTACTTC.

The rearrangement links TRBV7-3 to TRBJ1-1, with D unresolved. The CDR3 totals 13 residues. Trimming removed 0 bases at V and 4 bases at J, with 6 bases between. Germline lookup yields CDR1 SGHTA and CDR2 FQGTGA. CDR3 nucleotide sequence: TGTGCCAGCAGCTTAACCTCCAGCACTGAAGCTTTCTTT. Protein sequence: CASSLTSSTEAFF.

The rearrangement joins TRBV11-3 to TRBJ2-6; no reliable D call. This CDR3 has 15 amino acids. V gave up 1 base and J gave up 2 bases, with 6 bases separating them. From germline, CDR1 is SGHNT and CDR2 YENEEA. The CDR3 here is CASSLGEAGANVLTF. The CDR3 DNA follows: TGTGCCAGCAGCTTAGGCGAGGCTGGGGCCAACGTCCTGACTTTC.

This sequence joins TRBV28 and TRBJ2-6; 8 positions agree with TRBD1. The CDR3 loop spans 16 amino acids. CDR1 is MDHEN, CDR2 SYDVKM, per germline. Trimming at V came to 4 bases and at J to 3 bases, leaving 5 bases not matched to a gene. DNA for the CDR3: TGTGCCAGCAGTTCCCTCGGGACAGGTGGGGCCAACGTCCTGACTTTC. It codes for CASSSLGTGGANVLTF.

The chain joins TRBV27 to TRBJ2-7; 9 nucleotides line up with TRBD2. Trimming cost V 5 bases and J 5 bases; bases outside gene matches: 4. The CDR3 runs 13 residues. Germline CDR1 reads MNHEY; CDR2 reads SMNVEV (reference sequence). The CDR3 reads CASSRREGHEQYV. DNA of the CDR3: TGTGCCAGCAGTAGGCGGGAGGGCCACGAGCAGTACGTC.

The sample holds a few counts of this clone. J is TRBJ2-2 and V is TRBV4-1, with D possibly being TRBD2 (5 bases). V was cut by 1 base and J by 3 bases, with 15 bases left in between. CDR3 length: 17 amino acids. Germline CDR1 is MGHRA and CDR2 is YSYEKL. The CDR3 region has the DNA TGCGCCAGCAGCCAAGGAGTGCTGGACTCCTACACCGGGGAGCTGTTTTTT. The encoded protein is CASSQGVLDSYTGELFF.

This clone was recorded a few times. The J gene is TRBJ2-2, the V gene TRBV19, with 10 bases lining up with TRBD1. There are 15 residues in the CDR3. Losses at the gene ends were 7 bases for V and 4 bases for J; bases not matched to a gene: 6. CDR1 and CDR2 from the germline V gene are LNHDA and SQIVND (reference sequence). In DNA form, the CDR3 reads TGTGCCAGTACCCGGACAGGGGGGGTCACCGGGGAGCTGTTTTTT. This encodes CASTRTGGVTGELFF.

The rearrangement uses TRBV4-1 and TRBJ1-6; possibly TRBD1 for D (5 bases). Trimming removed 2 bases from V and 5 bases from J, with 13 bases in between. Germline V gene sequence: CDR1 MGHRA, CDR2 YSYEKL. The CDR3 spans 16 residues. The CDR3 loop is CASSQSPGFDNSPLHF. In DNA form, the CDR3 reads TGCGCCAGCAGCCAATCACCAGGGTTTGATAATTCACCCCTCCACTTT.

This chain joins TRBV30 and TRBJ2-1; 11 bases match TRBD2. CDR1 and CDR2 from the germline V gene are GTSNPN and SVGIG (reference sequence). Trimming took 1 base from V and 4 from J; bases not matched to a gene: 3. CDR3 size: 15 residues. CDR3 sequence: CAWSAGLAAYNEQFF. CDR3 DNA: TGTGCCTGGAGTGCGGGACTAGCGGCATACAATGAGCAGTTCTTC.

This chain connects TRBV18 to TRBJ1-5; D is unclear. V was shortened by 2 bases and J by 5 bases, with 13 bases between the two germline ends. This CDR3 has 15 residues. Germline lookup yields CDR1 KGHSH and CDR2 LQKENI. The CDR3 nucleotides read TGTGCCAGCTCACCAGGAGGGAGCCGTGATCAGCCCCAGCATTTT. Amino acids: CASSPGGSRDQPQHF.

As to this clone: Relative to the germline gene, one junction end is altered; a read error may explain this. V gene TRBV7-9 combines with J gene TRBJ1-2; D is undetermined. This CDR3 comprises 12 residues. Germline CDR1 SEHNR, CDR2 FQNEAQ (reference sequence). The DNA of the CDR3 is TGTTCCAGCAGCTCGCCCACGGGTGGCTACACCTTC. Translating gives CSSSSPTGGYTF. Using reference TRBV7-9 and TRBJ1-2 for the parts outside the CDR3, the full variable domain is DTGVSQNPRHKITKRGQNVTFRCDPISEHNRLYWYRQTLGQGPEFLTYFQNEAQLEKSRLLSDRFSAERPKGSFSTLEIQRTEQGDSAMYLCSSSSPTGGYTFGSGTRLTVV.